The entry below gives a single TCR beta chain sequence along with its context. Its antigen specificity is not known. Base quality data are lacking; no much larger clone is found one base away. Taken from cysteine to phenylalanine, the CDR3 has 12 residues. The CDR3 DNA has 36 bases and is translated from base 1. V was cut back by 6 bases and J by 2 bases, leaving a gap of 7 bases between them. CDR1 PRHDT and CDR2 FYEKMQ were looked up in the germline V gene (reference sequence). All DNA extracted from each sorted CD8+ T cell subset was loaded into the assay. The immunoSEQ TCRb Assay kit was used according to manufacturer instructions to amplify TCR beta CDR3 sequences from genomic DNA. The KAPA Library Quantification Kit for Illumina platforms was used to quantify the pooled libraries by qPCR. Sequencing of the pooled libraries was done on an Illumina NextSeq 500, with clustering at roughly 0.55-1.2 pM. The original methods were these. The TCR data were analyzed using immunoSEQ ANALYZER and the R LymphoSeq package. A rearrangement efficiency score was calculated as productive divided by the sum of productive and non-productive CDR3 sequences. Within each patient, timepoints were compared pairwise for clonality, measured with the Gini coefficient, and for diversity, measured with the Renyi index at alpha=1. In LymphoSeq, clonal relatedness was computed using an edit distance of 3, and repertoire similarity was computed using the Bhattacharyya coefficient. Linear discriminant analysis on week-3 changes in clonality and diversity was built with the R MASS and caret packages to classify response. TCRdb provides this immuneACCESS table in a form limited to in-frame rearrangements. Some clones are lacking; in checked studies, under half of them reflect an unresolved V gene, and why the rest are absent is not known. The DNA was the basis for D and trimming; V, J and clone size are from that table. The sample contains 15,000 to 20,000 clones, approximately 94% of them found a single time. The top ten clonotypes cover roughly 0.22% of the sample.

Taken with the paper, the label for time point translates to: week 3, after first cycle of checkpoint inhibitor. Blood samples were taken at two points: before treatment (T0) and at week 3 (W3), which came after the first cycle of checkpoint blockade. Except for a couple of patients with rapid clinical progression, response was assessed 12 weeks after the first infusion by RECIST 1.1; disease control meant complete response, partial response or stable disease. Patients were excluded for prior systemic cancer treatment, concomitant immunosuppressant therapy or synchronous other active malignancies. Sorted CD8+ memory and naive T cell subsets were sequenced at T0 and W3 from six patients, three progressing and three with disease control. PBMC were isolated from blood with Lymphoprep and SepMate tubes, followed by red cell lysis. QIAamp DNA Blood Mini kits were used to extract DNA from both PBMC and sorted T cell subsets. CD8+ T cell subsets were sorted live on a FACSAria III cytometer and then frozen prior to DNA extraction. Fresh PBMC intended for flow cytometry were kept at 4 degrees C in PBS containing approximately 2% fetal bovine serum and were analyzed within 25 hours.

The data were taken from a study of blood T cell dynamics during melanoma immunotherapy (dated by TCRdb to 2019 to 2021). For the study in its entirety: Patients with metastatic melanoma were treated with first-line pembrolizumab or nivolumab plus ipilimumab as standard of care in the United Kingdom. To identify early correlates of response, the study profiled peripheral T cell receptor repertoires in patients with metastatic melanoma before and after one cycle of checkpoint inhibitor therapy. A training cohort was formed from consecutive patients, and a further independent group of patients from the same centre was pooled into an external validation set. On the study overall, not on this receptor specifically: The study could not determine whether the T cell clones driving repertoire changes were melanoma-specific or reflected general immune activation. The relatively small sample size was recognized as a factor that could limit how well the results generalize. Among sorted CD8+ subsets, the highest similarity to cfDNA CDR3 sequences and the highest clonality were observed in TIE cells, which was suggestive of active turnover with convergence on dominant clones.

This clonotype was sampled from a human donor with melanoma. This sequence uses TRBV13 and TRBJ1-2; matching of 5 bases hints at TRBD1 as the D gene. Sequencing was performed on effector memory CD8+ T cells from blood, taken from a patient treated with checkpoint blockade. The CDR3 region has the sequence CASSRGNYGYTF. The nucleotide sequence reads as follows: TGTGCCAGCAGTCGGGGGAACTATGGCTACACCTTC. This CDR3, with the reference TRBV13 and TRBJ1-2 proteins standing in past its ends, gives the full variable domain AAGVIQSPRHLIKEKRETATLKCYPIPRHDTVYWYQQGPGQDPQFLISFYEKMQSDKGSIPDRFSAQQFSDYHSELNMSSLELGDSALYFCASSRGNYGYTFGSGTRLTVV.